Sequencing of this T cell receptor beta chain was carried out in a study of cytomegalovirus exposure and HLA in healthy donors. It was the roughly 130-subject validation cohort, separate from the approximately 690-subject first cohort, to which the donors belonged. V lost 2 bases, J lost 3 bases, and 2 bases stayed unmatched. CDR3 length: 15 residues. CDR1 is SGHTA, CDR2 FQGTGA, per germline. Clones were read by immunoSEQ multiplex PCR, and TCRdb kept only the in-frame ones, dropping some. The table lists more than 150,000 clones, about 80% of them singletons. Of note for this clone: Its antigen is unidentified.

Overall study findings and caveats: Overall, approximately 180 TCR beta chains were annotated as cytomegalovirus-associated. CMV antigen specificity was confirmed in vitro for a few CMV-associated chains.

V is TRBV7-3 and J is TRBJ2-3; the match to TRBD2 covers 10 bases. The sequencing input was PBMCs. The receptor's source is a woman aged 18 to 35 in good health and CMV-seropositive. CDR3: CASSLPTSGTDTQYF. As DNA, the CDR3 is TGTGCCAGCAGCTTACCGACTAGCGGGACAGATACGCAGTATTTT.